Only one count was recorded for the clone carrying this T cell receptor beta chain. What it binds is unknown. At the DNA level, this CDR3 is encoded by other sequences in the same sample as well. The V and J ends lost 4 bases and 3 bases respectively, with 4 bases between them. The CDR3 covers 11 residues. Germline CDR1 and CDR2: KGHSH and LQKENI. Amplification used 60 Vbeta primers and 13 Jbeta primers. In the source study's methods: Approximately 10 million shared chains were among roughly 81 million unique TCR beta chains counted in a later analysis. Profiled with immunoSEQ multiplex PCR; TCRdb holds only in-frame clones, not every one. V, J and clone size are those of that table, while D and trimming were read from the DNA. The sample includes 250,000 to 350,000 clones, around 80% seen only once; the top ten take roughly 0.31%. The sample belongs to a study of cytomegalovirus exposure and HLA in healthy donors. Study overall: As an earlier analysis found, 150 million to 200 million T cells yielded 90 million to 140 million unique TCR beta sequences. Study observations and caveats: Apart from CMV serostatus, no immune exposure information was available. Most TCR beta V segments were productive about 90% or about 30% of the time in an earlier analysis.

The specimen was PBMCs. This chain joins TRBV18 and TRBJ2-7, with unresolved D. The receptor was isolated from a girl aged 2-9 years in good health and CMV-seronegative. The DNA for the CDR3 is TGTGCCAGCTCACGCGACTACGAGCAGTACTTC. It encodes CASSRDYEQYF.